This TCR beta chain was identified during a study of T-cell reconstitution after alpha-beta-depleted transplantation in children. The CDR3 runs to 16 residues. CDR1 is SEHNR, CDR2 FQNEAQ, per germline (reference sequence). Overall study findings and caveats: It was reported that alpha-beta T cells came from several hundred expanded graft clones (about two months after transplant).

At least ten counts were recorded for this clonotype. What it binds is not known. The germline gene is not matched at one end of the junction; a read error may be the cause. Molecular barcoding with unique molecular identifiers was used for the TCRbeta library. A single record per CDR3 protein comes from TCRdb applying MiXCR to the PCR reads. The top ten hold roughly 27% of the sample, which has 200,000 to 250,000 distinct CDR3 sequences, about a tenth seen once. This receptor was taken from a child younger than two with acute myeloid leukemia, due to receive a stem cell transplant. V and J are TRBV7-9 and TRBJ1-6; the match to TRBD1 covers 7 bases. This material consisted of PBMCs, taken before TCRalphabeta/CD19-depleted stem cell transplant. The DNA of the CDR3 is TGTGCCAGCAGCATAGGACAGGAGAGGGGATTTTCATCCCTCCACTTT. Encoded protein: CASSIGQERGFSSLHF.